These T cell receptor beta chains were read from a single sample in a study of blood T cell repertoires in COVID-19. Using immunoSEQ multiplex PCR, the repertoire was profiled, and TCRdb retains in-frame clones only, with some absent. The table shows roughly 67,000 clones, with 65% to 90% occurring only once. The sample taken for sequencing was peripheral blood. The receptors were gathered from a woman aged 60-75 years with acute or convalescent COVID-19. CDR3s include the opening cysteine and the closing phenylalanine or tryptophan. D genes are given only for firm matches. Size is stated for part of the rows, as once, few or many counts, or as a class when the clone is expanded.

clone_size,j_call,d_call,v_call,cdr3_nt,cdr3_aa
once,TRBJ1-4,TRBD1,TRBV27,TGTGCCAGCAGTTTCCGAAGATATCCGGGACAGAATGTTACTAATGAAAAACTGTTTTTT,CASSFRRYPGQNVTNEKLFF
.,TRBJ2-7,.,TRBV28,TGTGCCAGCAGTCCCCCAGGGACTCCGAGGGAGCAGTACTTC,CASSPPGTPREQYF
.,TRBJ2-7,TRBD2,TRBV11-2,TGTGCCAGCAGCTCCCTACTAGCGGGGGCCAGCTACGAGCAGTACTTC,CASSSLLAGASYEQYF
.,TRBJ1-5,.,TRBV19,TGTGCCAGTAGTATGCTCTCGGAGCCCCAGCATTTT,CASSMLSEPQHF
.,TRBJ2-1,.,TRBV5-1,TGCGCCAGCAGCCCCTCGGGCAGGACACCCTGGGGTGAGCAGTTCTTC,CASSPSGRTPWGEQFF
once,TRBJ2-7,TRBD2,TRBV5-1,TGCGCCAGCAGCCTGAGCGGGGGTGAGCAGTACTTC,CASSLSGGEQYF
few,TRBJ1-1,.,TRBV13,TGTGCCAGCAGCCCGGCCAGGGGCTTACTCAACACTGAAGCTTTCTTT,CASSPARGLLNTEAFF
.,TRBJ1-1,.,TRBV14,TGTGCCAGCAGCCCAGGGTTGAACACTGAAGCTTTCTTT,CASSPGLNTEAFF
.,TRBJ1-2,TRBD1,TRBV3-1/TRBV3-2,TGTGCCAGCAGCCTTGGGACAGCCGTCTATGGCTACACCTTC,CASSLGTAVYGYTF
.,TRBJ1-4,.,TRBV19,TGTGCCAGTAGTATATCGGGGTTTTGGGAAAAACTGTTTTTT,CASSISGFWEKLFF
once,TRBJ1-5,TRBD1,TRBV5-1,TGCGCCAGCAGCCCGGACAGGCAGCGAGGGCCCCAGCATTTT,CASSPDRQRGPQHF
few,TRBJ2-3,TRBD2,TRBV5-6,TGTGCCAGCAGCTTTAGCGGGGGGGCAGATACGCAGTATTTT,CASSFSGGADTQYF
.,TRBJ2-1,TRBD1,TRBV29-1,TGCAGCGTTCGGACAGGGGGTAATGAGCAGTTCTTC,CSVRTGGNEQFF
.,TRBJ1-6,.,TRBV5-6,TGTGCCAGCAGCTTGGGGGGCTCATTATTGGCCCTCCACTTT,CASSLGGSLLALHF
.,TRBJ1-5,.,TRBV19,TGTGCCAGTAGTATGAGGTGGAATCAGCCCCAGCATTTT,CASSMRWNQPQHF
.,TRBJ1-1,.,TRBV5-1,TGCGCCAGCAGCTTGGTACAGATGAACACTGAAGCTTTCTTT,CASSLVQMNTEAFF
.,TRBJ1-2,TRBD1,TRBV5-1,TGCGCCAGCAGCCCGGGACAGTTTGGCTACACCTTC,CASSPGQFGYTF
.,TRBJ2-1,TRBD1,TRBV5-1,TGCGCCAGCAGCTTAGGCGAGGGGGCTGGGGAGCAGTTCTTC,CASSLGEGAGEQFF
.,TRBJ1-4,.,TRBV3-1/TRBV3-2,TGTGCCAGCAGCCCAAGGAGGTTAGGGGAAAAACTGTTTTTT,CASSPRRLGEKLFF
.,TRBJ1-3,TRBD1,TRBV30,TGTGCCTGGTGTGACCGGGACAGGAGGAACACCATATATTTT,CAWCDRDRRNTIYF
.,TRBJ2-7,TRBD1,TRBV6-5,TGTGCCAGCAGTTCCACGGGGACAGGGAGGGTCGAGCAGTACTTC,CASSSTGTGRVEQYF
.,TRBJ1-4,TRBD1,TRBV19,TGTGCCAGTAGTACCCAAACAGGGGAAGGGAATGAAAAACTGTTTTTT,CASSTQTGEGNEKLFF
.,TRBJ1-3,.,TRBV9,TGTGCCAGCAGTCTTTCGTCCTCTGGAAACACCATATATTTT,CASSLSSSGNTIYF
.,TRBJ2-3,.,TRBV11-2,TGTGCCAGCAGCCCCGGGGGGCATCCCACAGATACGCAGTATTTT,CASSPGGHPTDTQYF
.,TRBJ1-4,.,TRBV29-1,TGCAGCGTTGCCCGCCAGGCTAATGAAAAACTGTTTTTT,CSVARQANEKLFF
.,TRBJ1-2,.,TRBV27,TGTGCCAGCAGTTTAAGTTGGGGAGACTATGGCTACACCTTC,CASSLSWGDYGYTF
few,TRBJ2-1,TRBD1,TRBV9,TGTGCCAGCAGCGCCCAGGGGGATTCATACAATGAGCAGTTCTTC,CASSAQGDSYNEQFF
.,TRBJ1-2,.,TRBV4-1,TGCGCCAGCAGCCAAGATGTCCGTAGGGGCGGCTACACCTTC,CASSQDVRRGGYTF
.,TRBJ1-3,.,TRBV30,TGTGCCGGGGCTCGGCTCTTCTCTGGAAACACCATATATTTT,CAGARLFSGNTIYF
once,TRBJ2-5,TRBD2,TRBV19,TGTGCCAGTAGCGGACTAGCGGGGGGGAAGACCCAGTACTTC,CASSGLAGGKTQYF
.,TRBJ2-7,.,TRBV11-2,TGTGCCAGCAGCTTAGAGGGGGGGCCTTACGAGCAGTACTTC,CASSLEGGPYEQYF
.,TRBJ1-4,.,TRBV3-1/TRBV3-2,TGTGCCAGCAGCCAATCCAGACAGGCAACTAATGAAAAACTGTTTTTT,CASSQSRQATNEKLFF
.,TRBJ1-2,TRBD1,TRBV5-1,TGCGCCAGCAGCGTGACAGGGGGCAACTATGGCTACACCTTC,CASSVTGGNYGYTF
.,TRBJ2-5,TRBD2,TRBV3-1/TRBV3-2,TGTGCCAGCAGCCGGCCTAGCGGGGGGGCTAAGACCCAGTACTTC,CASSRPSGGAKTQYF
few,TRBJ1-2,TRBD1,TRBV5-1,TGCGCCAGCAGCTTTGGCGGGACAGGGGACTATGGCTACACCTTC,CASSFGGTGDYGYTF
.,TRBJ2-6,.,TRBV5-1,TGCGCCAGCAGCCAGGGCTATGGGGCCAACGTCCTGACTTTC,CASSQGYGANVLTF
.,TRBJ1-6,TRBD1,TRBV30,TGTGCCTGGAGTATGGGACAGAGAAATTCACCCCTCCACTTT,CAWSMGQRNSPLHF
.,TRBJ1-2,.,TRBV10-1,TGCGCCAGCACCCCAGGGGCGAAGGACTATGGCTACACCTTC,CASTPGAKDYGYTF
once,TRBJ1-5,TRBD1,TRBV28,TGTGCCAGCAGTTCCCAGACAGGGCCCAATCAGCCCCAGCATTTT,CASSSQTGPNQPQHF
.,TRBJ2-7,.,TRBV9,TGTGCCAGCAGCGTAAGCGACGTGGGCTACGAGCAGTACTTC,CASSVSDVGYEQYF
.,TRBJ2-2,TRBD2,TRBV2,TGTGCCAGCACGGTGGGCGGGGGGAGCACCGGGGAGCTGTTTTTT,CASTVGGGSTGELFF
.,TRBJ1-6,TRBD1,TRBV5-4,TGTGCCAGCAGCTTGAACAGGGGGAATAATTCACCCCTCCACTTT,CASSLNRGNNSPLHF
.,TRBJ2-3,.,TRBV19,TGTGCCAGTAGTATGACCGGGGACACAGATACGCAGTATTTT,CASSMTGDTDTQYF
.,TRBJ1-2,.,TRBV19,TGTGCCAGTAGTGAGGGAGTAACTTTTCGCACCTTC,CASSEGVTFRTF
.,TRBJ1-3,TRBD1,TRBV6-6,TGTGCCAGCAGCGCCACAGGGGTTGGAAACACCATATATTTT,CASSATGVGNTIYF
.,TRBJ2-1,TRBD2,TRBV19,TGTGCCAGTAGTAGCAACAGCGGGGGGGCCCTTGAGCAGTTCTTC,CASSSNSGGALEQFF
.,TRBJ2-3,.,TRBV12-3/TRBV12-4,TGTGCCAGCAGCCGTCGACTAGTAACTACGCAGTATTTT,CASSRRLVTTQYF
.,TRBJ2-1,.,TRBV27,TGTGCCAGCAGTTTATTAGCGCTTAACGGAGAGACCTACAATGAGCAGTTCTTC,CASSLLALNGETYNEQFF
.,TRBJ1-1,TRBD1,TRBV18,TGTGCCAGCTCAGAATACAGGGGGAGCACTGAAGCTTTCTTT,CASSEYRGSTEAFF